A selection of T cell receptor beta chains follows, all from one sample in a study of early stage breast cancer tumors. Data came from immunoSEQ multiplex PCR; TCRdb stores just in-frame clones and leaves some out. The sample includes approximately 4,800 clones, roughly 57% seen only once; the top ten take 18%. The specimen was breast tumor tissue. The receptors were sampled from a person between 45 and 65 years old with breast cancer. Both conserved end residues are part of each CDR3. The order of the fields is CDR3 protein, CDR3 DNA, J gene, clone size, D gene, V gene. The D gene is left open where the match is weak. Some rows mark clone size as missing; the rest say once, few, many or name a class of expanded clone.

CDR3 protein: CASTEGGARAFF
CDR3 DNA: TGTGCCAGCACCGAAGGGGGGGCGAGAGCTTTCTTT
J gene: TRBJ1-1
clone size: NA
D gene: NA
V gene: TRBV6-1

CDR3 protein: CATRTGENTDTQYF
CDR3 DNA: TGTGCCACCCGGACAGGGGAGAACACAGATACGCAGTATTTT
J gene: TRBJ2-3
clone size: NA
D gene: TRBD1
V gene: TRBV19

CDR3 protein: CASSNRVFHYNEQFF
CDR3 DNA: TGCGCCAGCAGCAACCGGGTCTTTCACTACAATGAGCAGTTCTTC
J gene: TRBJ2-1
clone size: NA
D gene: NA
V gene: TRBV5-1

CDR3 protein: CASSEAPLGDVQPQHF
CDR3 DNA: TGTGCCAGCAGTGAAGCCCCACTGGGAGATGTACAGCCCCAGCATTTT
J gene: TRBJ1-5
clone size: NA
D gene: NA
V gene: TRBV2

CDR3 protein: CASSPRRSGGGELFF
CDR3 DNA: TGCGCCAGCAGTCCCCGACGGAGTGGGGGCGGGGAGCTGTTTTTT
J gene: TRBJ2-2
clone size: NA
D gene: NA
V gene: TRBV10-1

CDR3 protein: CASSPERGAGNEQFF
CDR3 DNA: TGTGCCAGCAGTCCCGAGAGGGGGGCGGGGAATGAGCAGTTCTTC
J gene: TRBJ2-1
clone size: NA
D gene: NA
V gene: TRBV2

CDR3 protein: CASSRPGTDDETQYF
CDR3 DNA: TGCGCCAGCAGTCGCCCGGGGACCGATGATGAGACCCAGTACTTC
J gene: TRBJ2-5
clone size: medium-sized
D gene: NA
V gene: TRBV23-1

CDR3 protein: CASSQQGGVGYTF
CDR3 DNA: TGTGCCAGCAGCCAACAAGGGGGCGTTGGCTACACCTTC
J gene: TRBJ1-2
clone size: once
D gene: TRBD1
V gene: TRBV4-2

CDR3 protein: CASSLGQGDQPQHF
CDR3 DNA: TGTGCCAGCAGCTTGGGACAGGGTGATCAGCCCCAGCATTTT
J gene: TRBJ1-5
clone size: NA
D gene: TRBD1
V gene: TRBV5-6

CDR3 protein: CASSEALAGHLNEKLFF
CDR3 DNA: TGTGCCAGCAGTGAAGCGCTTGCTGGACACCTTAATGAAAAACTGTTTTTT
J gene: TRBJ1-4
clone size: NA
D gene: NA
V gene: TRBV2

CDR3 protein: CASSQLAGAQETQYF
CDR3 DNA: TGCGCCAGCAGCCAGCTAGCGGGGGCCCAAGAGACCCAGTACTTC
J gene: TRBJ2-5
clone size: NA
D gene: TRBD2
V gene: TRBV4-3

CDR3 protein: CASSRIAGDGYTF
CDR3 DNA: TGTGCCAGCAGCCGGATAGCGGGGGATGGCTACACCTTC
J gene: TRBJ1-2
clone size: few
D gene: NA
V gene: TRBV7-3

CDR3 protein: CASSETGLAGTDTQYF
CDR3 DNA: TGCGCCAGCAGTGAGACGGGACTAGCGGGCACAGATACGCAGTATTTT
J gene: TRBJ2-3
clone size: few
D gene: TRBD2
V gene: TRBV10-1

CDR3 protein: CAIRLSGTSTEAFF
CDR3 DNA: TGTGCCATCAGGCTATCCGGGACCAGCACTGAAGCTTTCTTT
J gene: TRBJ1-1
clone size: NA
D gene: NA
V gene: TRBV10-3

CDR3 protein: CASSAQGRRGYTF
CDR3 DNA: TGTGCCAGCAGCGCTCAGGGGAGGCGAGGCTACACCTTC
J gene: TRBJ1-2
clone size: NA
D gene: NA
V gene: TRBV9

CDR3 protein: CASSQHRYTNYGYTF
CDR3 DNA: TGTGCCAGCAGTCAACACAGGTACACTAACTATGGCTACACCTTC
J gene: TRBJ1-2
clone size: few
D gene: NA
V gene: TRBV28

CDR3 protein: CASSTSPDRLNQPQHF
CDR3 DNA: TGTGCCAGCAGTACCTCTCCCGACAGGCTCAATCAGCCCCAGCATTTT
J gene: TRBJ1-5
clone size: NA
D gene: NA
V gene: TRBV2

CDR3 protein: CASRMSGLSEKLFF
CDR3 DNA: TGTGCCAGCAGGATGAGTGGTCTGAGTGAAAAACTGTTTTTT
J gene: TRBJ1-4
clone size: NA
D gene: NA
V gene: TRBV27

CDR3 protein: CASSSWGTDTQYF
CDR3 DNA: TGCGCCAGCAGCTCATGGGGCACAGATACGCAGTATTTT
J gene: TRBJ2-3
clone size: NA
D gene: NA
V gene: TRBV5-1

CDR3 protein: CASSEADGANEQFF
CDR3 DNA: TGTGCCAGCAGTGAAGCCGACGGGGCCAATGAGCAGTTCTTC
J gene: TRBJ2-1
clone size: NA
D gene: NA
V gene: TRBV6-1

CDR3 protein: CAIRRGPYNEQFF
CDR3 DNA: TGCGCCATCAGACGGGGGCCATACAATGAGCAGTTCTTC
J gene: TRBJ2-1
clone size: NA
D gene: NA
V gene: TRBV10-1

CDR3 protein: CASTVLSGNTIYF
CDR3 DNA: TGTGCCAGCACGGTCCTCTCTGGAAACACCATATATTTT
J gene: TRBJ1-3
clone size: NA
D gene: NA
V gene: TRBV5-6

CDR3 protein: CSVDIRPGVTDTQYF
CDR3 DNA: TGCAGCGTTGATATTCGACCTGGGGTCACAGATACGCAGTATTTT
J gene: TRBJ2-3
clone size: NA
D gene: NA
V gene: TRBV29-1

CDR3 protein: CASSLGAGGGDEQFF
CDR3 DNA: TGTGCCAGCAGTCTGGGAGCGGGGGGAGGGGATGAGCAGTTCTTC
J gene: TRBJ2-1
clone size: NA
D gene: TRBD2
V gene: TRBV13

CDR3 protein: CASSSGGTEQFF
CDR3 DNA: TGTGCCAGCTCCTCAGGAGGGACTGAGCAGTTCTTC
J gene: TRBJ2-1
clone size: NA
D gene: NA
V gene: TRBV18

CDR3 protein: CASSPNGLAGPTDTQYF
CDR3 DNA: TGTGCCAGCAGCCCCAATGGACTAGCGGGCCCCACAGATACGCAGTATTTT
J gene: TRBJ2-3
clone size: NA
D gene: TRBD2
V gene: TRBV7-2

CDR3 protein: CASSQEPGAGANVLTF
CDR3 DNA: TGCGCCAGCAGCCAAGAACCGGGGGCTGGGGCCAACGTCCTGACTTTC
J gene: TRBJ2-6
clone size: NA
D gene: NA
V gene: TRBV4-1

CDR3 protein: CASSFYRTDTQYF
CDR3 DNA: TGTGCCAGCAGTTTTTATCGCACAGATACGCAGTATTTT
J gene: TRBJ2-3
clone size: NA
D gene: NA
V gene: TRBV28

CDR3 protein: CASSLATIYTGELFF
CDR3 DNA: TGTGCCAGCAGCTTGGCGACAATTTACACCGGGGAGCTGTTTTTT
J gene: TRBJ2-2
clone size: NA
D gene: NA
V gene: TRBV7-2

CDR3 protein: CASSGPLNTEAFF
CDR3 DNA: TGTGCTAGTTCAGGGCCCCTGAACACTGAAGCTTTCTTT
J gene: TRBJ1-1
clone size: NA
D gene: NA
V gene: TRBV12-5